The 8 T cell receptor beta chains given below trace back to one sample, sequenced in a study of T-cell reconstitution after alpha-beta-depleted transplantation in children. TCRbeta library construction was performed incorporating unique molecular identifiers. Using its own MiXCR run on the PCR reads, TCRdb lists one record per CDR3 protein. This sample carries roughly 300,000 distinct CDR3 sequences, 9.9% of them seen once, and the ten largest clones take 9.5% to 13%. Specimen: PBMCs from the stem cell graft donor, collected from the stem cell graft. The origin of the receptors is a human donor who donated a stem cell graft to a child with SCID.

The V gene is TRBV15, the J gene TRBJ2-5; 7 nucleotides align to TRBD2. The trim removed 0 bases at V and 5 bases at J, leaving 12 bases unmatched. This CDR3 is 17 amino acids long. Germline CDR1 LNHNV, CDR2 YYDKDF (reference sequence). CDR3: CATSRDHLAGVGETQYF. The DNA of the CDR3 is TGTGCCACCAGCAGAGATCATTTGGCGGGGGTTGGTGAGACCCAGTACTTC.

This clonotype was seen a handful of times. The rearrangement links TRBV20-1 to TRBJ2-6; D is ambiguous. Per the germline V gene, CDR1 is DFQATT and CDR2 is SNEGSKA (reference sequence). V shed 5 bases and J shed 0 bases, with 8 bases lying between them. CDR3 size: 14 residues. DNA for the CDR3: TGCAGTGCTTTCCCCTTCTCTGGGGCCAACGTCCTGACTTTC. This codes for CSAFPFSGANVLTF.

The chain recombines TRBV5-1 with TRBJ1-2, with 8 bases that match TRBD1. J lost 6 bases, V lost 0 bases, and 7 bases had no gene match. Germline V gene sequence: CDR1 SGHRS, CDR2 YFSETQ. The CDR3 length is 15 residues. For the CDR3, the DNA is TGCGCCAGCAGCTTGGATTACAGGGGGAGGAATGGCTACACCTTC. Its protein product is CASSLDYRGRNGYTF.

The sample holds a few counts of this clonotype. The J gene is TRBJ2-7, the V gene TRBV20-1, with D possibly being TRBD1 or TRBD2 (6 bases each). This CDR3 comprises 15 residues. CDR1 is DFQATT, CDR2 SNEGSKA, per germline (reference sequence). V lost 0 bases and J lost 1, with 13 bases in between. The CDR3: CSARDHREASYEQYF. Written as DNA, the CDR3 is TGCAGTGCTAGAGACCACAGGGAGGCTTCCTACGAGCAGTACTTC.

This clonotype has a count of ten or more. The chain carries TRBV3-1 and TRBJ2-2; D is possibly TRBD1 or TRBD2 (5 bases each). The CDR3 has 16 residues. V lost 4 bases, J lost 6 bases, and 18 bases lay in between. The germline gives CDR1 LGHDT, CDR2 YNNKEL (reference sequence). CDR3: CASSPPGPLRSGELFF. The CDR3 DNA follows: TGTGCCAGCAGCCCCCCGGGACCACTAAGATCCGGGGAGCTGTTTTTT.

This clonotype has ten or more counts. The DNA of the CDR3 is TGTGCCACCAGCAGGGCGTTAGAGTTTGAGCCCCAGCATTTT. Amino acid sequence: CATSRALEFEPQHF. This chain links TRBV15 with TRBJ1-5; D unresolved. V lost 3 bases and J 8 bases, leaving 14 bases between the germline ends. The V gene's germline CDR1 is LNHNV and CDR2 YYDKDF (reference sequence). This CDR3 is built from 14 residues.

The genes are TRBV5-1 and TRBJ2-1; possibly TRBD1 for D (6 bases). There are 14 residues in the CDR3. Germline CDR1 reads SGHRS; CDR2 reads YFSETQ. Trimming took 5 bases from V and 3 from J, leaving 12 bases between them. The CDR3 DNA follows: TGCGCCAGCAGTTACGACAGGCTCTACAATGAGCAGTTCTTC. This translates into CASSYDRLYNEQFF. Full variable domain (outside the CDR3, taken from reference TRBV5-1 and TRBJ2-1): KAGVTQTPRYLIKTRGQQVTLSCSPISGHRSVSWYQQTPGQGLQFLFEYFSETQRNKGNFPGRFSGRQFSNSRSEMNVSTLELGDSALYLCASSYDRLYNEQFFGPGTRLTVL.

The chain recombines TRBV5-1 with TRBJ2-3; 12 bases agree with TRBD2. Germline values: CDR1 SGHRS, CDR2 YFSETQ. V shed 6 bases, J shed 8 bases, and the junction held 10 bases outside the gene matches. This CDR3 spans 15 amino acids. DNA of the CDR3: TGCGCCAGCACCCAACCTAGCGGGGGGGCCGGTACGCAGTATTTT. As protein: CASTQPSGGAGTQYF.